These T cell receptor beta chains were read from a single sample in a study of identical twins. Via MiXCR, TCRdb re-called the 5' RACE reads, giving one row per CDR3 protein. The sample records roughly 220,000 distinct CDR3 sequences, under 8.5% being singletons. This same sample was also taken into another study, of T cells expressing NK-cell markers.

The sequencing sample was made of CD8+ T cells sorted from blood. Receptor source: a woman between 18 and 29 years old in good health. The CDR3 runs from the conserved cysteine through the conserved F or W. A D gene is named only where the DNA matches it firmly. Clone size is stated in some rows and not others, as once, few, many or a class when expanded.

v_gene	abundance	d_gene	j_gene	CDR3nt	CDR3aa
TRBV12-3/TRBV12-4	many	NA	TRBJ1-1	TGTGCCAGCAGCCCCGACCCGGGGTGGGGGGACACTGAAGCTTTCTTT	CASSPDPGWGDTEAFF
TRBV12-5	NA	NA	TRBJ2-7	TGTGCTAGTGGAACCTCCGGGCGGGACGATGAGCAGTACTTC	CASGTSGRDDEQYF
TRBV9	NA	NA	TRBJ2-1	TGTGCCAGCAGCCATCAATCCCCCCATGAGCAGTTCTTC	CASSHQSPHEQFF
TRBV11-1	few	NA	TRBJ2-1	TGTGCCAGCAGCTTAGTTTACGGATACAATGAGCAGTTCTTC	CASSLVYGYNEQFF
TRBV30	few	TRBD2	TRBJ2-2	TGTGCCTGTTCCTTTTGGGGGACTAGCAACACCGGGGAGCTGTTTTTT	CACSFWGTSNTGELFF
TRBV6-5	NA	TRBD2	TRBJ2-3	TGTGCCAGCAGTTCTAGCGGGAGAGCAGATACGCAGTATTTT	CASSSSGRADTQYF
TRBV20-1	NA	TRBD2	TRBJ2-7	TGCAGTGCTAGAGGGACTAGCAGAGAATACGAGCAGTACTTC	CSARGTSREYEQYF
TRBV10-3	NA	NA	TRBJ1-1	TGTGCCATCAGACCCCTGGCGGAACTGAACACTGAAGCTTTCTTT	CAIRPLAELNTEAFF
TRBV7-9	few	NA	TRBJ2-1	TGTGCCAGCAGCTCCCTCTACGAGGGGGGTGAGCAGTTCTTC	CASSSLYEGGEQFF
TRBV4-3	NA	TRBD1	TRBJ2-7	TGCGCCAGCAGCCAAGGCCGGGACAGGGGCTACGAGCAGTACTTC	CASSQGRDRGYEQYF
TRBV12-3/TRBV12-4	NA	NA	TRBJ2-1	TGTGCCAGCAGTTTAGAAGGGGGTCGGGAGTACAATGAGCAGTTCTTC	CASSLEGGREYNEQFF
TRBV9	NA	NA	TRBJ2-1	TGTGCCAGCAGCGTAGGTGGCTACATAAGTGAGCAGTTCTTC	CASSVGGYISEQFF
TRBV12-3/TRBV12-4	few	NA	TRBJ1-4	TGTGCCAGCAGTTTAGGGGGGATAGGGGAAAAACTGTTTTTT	CASSLGGIGEKLFF
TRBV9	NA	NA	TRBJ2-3	TGTGCCAGCAGCGTAGCCGGAGATACGCAGTATTTT	CASSVAGDTQYF
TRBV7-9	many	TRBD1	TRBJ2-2	TGTGCCAGCACCTCCCCCGCCAGGGGGTCGACCGGGGAGCTGTTTTTT	CASTSPARGSTGELFF
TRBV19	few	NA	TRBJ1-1	TGTGCCAGTAGCGCGACCCTCCTAGAAGCTTTCTTT	CASSATLLEAFF
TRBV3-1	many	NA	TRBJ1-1	TGTGCCAGCAGCCCGGGGAGAACTGAAGCTTTCTTT	CASSPGRTEAFF
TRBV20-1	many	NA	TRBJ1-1	TGCAGTGCCGAGACCCCCCACACTGAAGCTTTCTTT	CSAETPHTEAFF
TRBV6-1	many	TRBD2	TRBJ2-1	TGTGCCAGCCGGGTACTAGCGGGGGTTAATGAGCAGTTCTTC	CASRVLAGVNEQFF
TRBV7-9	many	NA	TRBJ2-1	TGTGCCAGCAGCCCTACGGAATACAATGAGCAGTTCTTC	CASSPTEYNEQFF
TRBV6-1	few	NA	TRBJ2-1	TGTGCCAGCAGTGAAGCGGGGAGGGGGGGTTTCAATGAGCAGTTCTTC	CASSEAGRGGFNEQFF
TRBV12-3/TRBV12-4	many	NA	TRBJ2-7	TGTGCCAGCAGTTGGTGGGACGGAGGATCCTACGAGCAGTACTTC	CASSWWDGGSYEQYF
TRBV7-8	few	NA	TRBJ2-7	TGTGCCAGCAGCTTGGAGGGGGGGACCCTAGGGGAGCAGTACTTC	CASSLEGGTLGEQYF
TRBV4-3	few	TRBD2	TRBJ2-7	TGCGCCAGCAGCCAAGGCGCGAGCGGGAGATACGAGCAGTACTTC	CASSQGASGRYEQYF
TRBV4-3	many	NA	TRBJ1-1	TGCGCCAGCAGCCAAGAAGGGGGGATCGCTGAAGCTTTCTTT	CASSQEGGIAEAFF
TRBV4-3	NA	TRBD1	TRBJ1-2	TGCGCCAGCAGCCAAGACCAAGGGGGCGGGTATGGCTACACCTTC	CASSQDQGGGYGYTF
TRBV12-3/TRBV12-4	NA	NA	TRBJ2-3	TGTGCCAGCAGCCCCGCGACAGACACAGATACGCAGTATTTT	CASSPATDTDTQYF
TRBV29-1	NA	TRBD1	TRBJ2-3	TGCAGCGTTGAAGCCTGGGACAGGGGCACAGATACGCAGTATTTT	CSVEAWDRGTDTQYF
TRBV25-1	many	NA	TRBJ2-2	TGTGCCAGCAGTGAATCTCTCCCCGGCCCGGGGAACACCGGGGAGCTGTTTTTT	CASSESLPGPGNTGELFF
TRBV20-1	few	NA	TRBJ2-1	TGCAGTGCTAGAGAATTCAAGTCCGGGACGTTCAGTGAGCAGTTCTTC	CSAREFKSGTFSEQFF
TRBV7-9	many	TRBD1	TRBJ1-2	TGTGCCAGCAGTAAGGACAGGGGGTTTGATGGCTACACCTTC	CASSKDRGFDGYTF
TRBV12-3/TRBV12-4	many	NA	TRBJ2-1	TGTGCCAGCGGGCAGGGACGGTACAATGAGCAGTTCTTC	CASGQGRYNEQFF
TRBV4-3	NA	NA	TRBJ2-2	TGCGCCAGCAGCCAAGGGGACTGGAACACCGGGGAGCTGTTTTTT	CASSQGDWNTGELFF
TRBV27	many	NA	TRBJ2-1	TGTGCCAGCAGTTCCCCCCGCGGGGACGAGCAGTTCTTC	CASSSPRGDEQFF
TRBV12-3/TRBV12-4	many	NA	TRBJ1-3	TGTGCCAGCCTCTCTGGAAACACCATATATTTT	CASLSGNTIYF
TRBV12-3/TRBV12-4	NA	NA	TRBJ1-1	TGTGCCAGCAGTCGTTACCCTGAAGCTTTCTTT	CASSRYPEAFF
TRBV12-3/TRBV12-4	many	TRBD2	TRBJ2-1	TGTGCCAGCAGACTACTAGCGGGAGGCGGTTATGAGCAGTTCTTC	CASRLLAGGGYEQFF
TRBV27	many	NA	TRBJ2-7	TGTGCCAGCAGTTCGGGACTTTTGAACGACGAGCAGTACTTC	CASSSGLLNDEQYF